A selection of T cell receptor beta chains follows, all from one sample in a study of T cell changes during pregnancy in multiple sclerosis. Clones were read by immunoSEQ multiplex PCR, and TCRdb kept only the in-frame ones, dropping some. This sample has about 36,000 clones, with roughly 90% found just once. The starting material was CD4+ T cells from peripheral blood mononuclear cells, obtained after pregnancy. The receptor source for this set is a female donor in good health, enrolled as a control in a pregnancy study. Each CDR3 is given with its conserved first and last residue. D genes are given only for firm matches. Rows may omit the clone size; those that give it use once, few, many or a size class.

J gene | V gene | clone size | D gene | CDR3 DNA | CDR3 protein
TRBJ2-5 | TRBV9 | NA | TRBD2 | TGTGCCAGCAGCGCTAGCGGGGGGGTTTGGGAGACCCAGTACTTC | CASSASGGVWETQYF
TRBJ2-7 | TRBV6-5 | NA | TRBD2 | TGTGCCAGCAGCCGACCGGGACTAGCGGATTACGAGCAGTACTTC | CASSRPGLADYEQYF
TRBJ2-5 | TRBV7-9 | NA | TRBD2 | TGTGCCAGCAGCTTAGGACTAGCGGGAGAGACCCAGTACTTC | CASSLGLAGETQYF
TRBJ1-2 | TRBV27 | NA | NA | TGTGCCAGCACACCGGGACTGGGCCCCTTCGATGGCTACACCTTC | CASTPGLGPFDGYTF
TRBJ2-3 | TRBV27 | NA | TRBD1 | TGTGCCAGCAGTTTGAAAGCCGTGGACAGGGGTACAGATACGCAGTATTTT | CASSLKAVDRGTDTQYF
TRBJ2-7 | TRBV25-1 | NA | NA | TGTGCCAGCAGTGAATCCCGGCCCGGTCCGGGACTCTACGAGCAGTACTTC | CASSESRPGPGLYEQYF
TRBJ2-1 | TRBV5-5 | NA | TRBD1 | TGTGCCAGCAGCTTGGCCCACTACAGGGGGCATGACGCGAATGAGCAGTTCTTC | CASSLAHYRGHDANEQFF
TRBJ2-2 | TRBV10-2 | NA | TRBD1 | TGCGCCAGCGTCGGACAGGGGGGGAACACCGGGGAGCTGTTTTTT | CASVGQGGNTGELFF
TRBJ1-1 | TRBV19 | NA | NA | TGTGCCAGTAACGCCGAGACTGAAGCTTTCTTT | CASNAETEAFF
TRBJ2-3 | TRBV7-8 | NA | TRBD2 | TGTGCCAGCAGCTTACGGACTAGCGGGGGCACAGATACGCAGTATTTT | CASSLRTSGGTDTQYF
TRBJ1-1 | TRBV18 | NA | TRBD1 | TGTGCCAGCTCCCGGGACAGGGAGGGGGTTGGCACTGAAGCTTTCTTT | CASSRDREGVGTEAFF
TRBJ1-4 | TRBV5-1 | NA | TRBD1 | TGCGCCAGCAGCCCCGGGACAGCGCAAGGAGGCGAAAAACTGTTTTTT | CASSPGTAQGGEKLFF
TRBJ1-1 | TRBV15 | NA | NA | TGTGCCACCAGCAGAGTCCCCCCCCCTCTGAACACTGAAGCTTTCTTT | CATSRVPPPLNTEAFF
TRBJ2-5 | TRBV5-6 | NA | TRBD2 | TGTGCCAGCAGCTTGGGGGGACTAGCGCGAGAGACCCAGTACTTC | CASSLGGLARETQYF
TRBJ2-3 | TRBV5-1 | NA | NA | TGCGCCAGCAGCTTGGCGGACAGAACTAGCACAGATACGCAGTATTTT | CASSLADRTSTDTQYF
TRBJ2-6 | TRBV28 | NA | TRBD1 | TGTGCCAGCGGGACAGGGGCCACTGGGGCCAACGTCCTGACTTTC | CASGTGATGANVLTF
TRBJ2-7 | TRBV19 | NA | NA | TGTGCCAGTAGTATAACTATAGCGACCCTGGGGGAGCAGTACTTC | CASSITIATLGEQYF
TRBJ1-5 | TRBV28 | NA | TRBD1 | TGTGCCAGCGGGTCTCCGGGACAGATATTTTATAGCAATCAGCCCCAGCATTTT | CASGSPGQIFYSNQPQHF
TRBJ1-4 | TRBV4-3 | NA | NA | TGCGCCAGCAGCCAAGATTTAATGATGACGGGTGAAAAACTGTTTTTT | CASSQDLMMTGEKLFF
TRBJ2-3 | TRBV5-1 | NA | TRBD2 | TGCGCCAGCAGCTTGGGACTAGCGGGAGGCGATAGGTCTGGCACAGATACGCAGTATTTT | CASSLGLAGGDRSGTDTQYF
TRBJ1-6 | TRBV18 | NA | TRBD1 | TGTGCCAGCTCACCACAGGGGGCGAATCAATCACCCCTCCACTTT | CASSPQGANQSPLHF
TRBJ2-2 | TRBV1 | NA | NA | TGCACCAGCAGCCACTCGACGGGAGGGCCGGGGACCGGGGAGCTGTTTTTT | CTSSHSTGGPGTGELFF
TRBJ1-1 | TRBV19 | NA | TRBD1 | TGTGCCAGTACCCGGGACAGGACTAACACTGAAGCTTTCTTT | CASTRDRTNTEAFF
TRBJ1-4 | TRBV29-1 | once | TRBD1 | TGCAGCGTTTCGACAGGGGGCCTCGAAAAACTGTTTTTT | CSVSTGGLEKLFF
TRBJ2-7 | TRBV30 | NA | TRBD2 | TGTGCCTGGGGCGGGTTCGGAGCCGGGCGGGAGGGTAACGAGCAGTACTTC | CAWGGFGAGREGNEQYF
TRBJ2-5 | TRBV7-3 | once | TRBD2 | TGTGCCAGCAGCCCCGTGGGAGCGGGGGGGCCTAAGACCCAGTACTTC | CASSPVGAGGPKTQYF
TRBJ1-2 | TRBV4-1 | NA | TRBD1 | TGCGCCAGCAGCCAAGGTGGGACAGGGGAGAGGTATGGCTACACCTTC | CASSQGGTGERYGYTF
TRBJ1-2 | TRBV29-1 | NA | TRBD1 | TGCAGCGTTGGACAGGGAAGTAACTATGGCTACACCTTC | CSVGQGSNYGYTF
TRBJ2-7 | TRBV5-4 | NA | NA | TGTGCCAGCAGCTTGCCCGGGTCCTCCTACGAGCAGTACTTC | CASSLPGSSYEQYF
TRBJ2-2 | TRBV5-1 | NA | TRBD1 | TGCGCCAGCAGCCTCCGTGAGGGGGCCCTTTGGGAGCTGTTTTTT | CASSLREGALWELFF
TRBJ1-2 | TRBV4-1 | NA | TRBD1 | TGCGCCAGCAGCCTTCGAGGGGGGACAGTTGGCTACACCTTC | CASSLRGGTVGYTF
TRBJ1-5 | TRBV6-6 | few | NA | TGTGCCAGCAGTCCCTCAGGAAACAATCAGCCCCAGCATTTT | CASSPSGNNQPQHF
TRBJ1-1 | TRBV6-1 | NA | NA | TGTGCCAGCAGTGAAACGACAGTCCCTAACACTGAAGCTTTCTTT | CASSETTVPNTEAFF
TRBJ1-1 | TRBV2 | NA | TRBD1 | TGTGCCAGCAGGCGAGGGACAGGGAGTTATAACACTGAAGCTTTCTTT | CASRRGTGSYNTEAFF
TRBJ2-3 | TRBV29-1 | NA | NA | TGCAGCGTCCAAGTTGGGGCTACCCTCACAGGTACGCAGTATTTT | CSVQVGATLTGTQYF
TRBJ1-2 | TRBV2 | NA | NA | TGTGCCAGCAGCCCGCGGGGAAGCTATGGCTACACCTTC | CASSPRGSYGYTF